This T cell receptor beta chain emerged from a study of cytomegalovirus exposure and HLA in healthy donors. The PCR employed 60 Vbeta primers together with 13 Jbeta primers. Here immunoSEQ multiplex PCR was the method, and the copy in TCRdb shows in-frame clones only, minus some. This table holds about 140,000 clones, around 80% found once. Per germline, CDR1 LNHDA and CDR2 SQIVND (reference sequence). The CDR3 contains 10 residues. The V end lost 11 bases, the J end lost 6 bases, and 10 bases lay between the germline ends. Study results and limitations: Looking again later, the authors saw that most CMV-associated TCR beta chains seemed HLA-restricted.

In regard to this clone: The antigen remains unidentified.

J is TRBJ1-2 and V is TRBV19; D may be TRBD1 (5 bases). The sequence was obtained from a man in his forties or fifties in good health and CMV-seropositive. Sequenced material: PBMCs. As DNA, the CDR3 is TGTGCCTCGCAGGGCCATGGCTACACCTTC. This encodes CASQGHGYTF.